The 19 T cell receptor beta chains listed next were all sequenced from one sample in a study of cytomegalovirus exposure and HLA in healthy donors. Primers included in the PCR were 60 Vbeta and 13 Jbeta primers. Sequenced by immunoSEQ multiplex PCR; TCRdb stores in-frame clones only, minus some. Of approximately 210,000 clones detected, 70% to 80% appear once; the ten largest clones hold around 0.38%. Sequencing used PBMCs. Receptor source: a male donor in good health and CMV-seropositive.

This clone occurred a few times. This chain connects TRBV9 to TRBJ2-3; possible D gene TRBD1, 6 bases. The CDR3 contains 15 residues. Trimming removed 1 base from V and 2 bases from J, with 11 bases in between. In germline, CDR1 is SGDLS, CDR2 YYNGEE. The CDR3 protein is CASSVRDRTTDTQYF. The CDR3 DNA reads as TGTGCCAGCAGCGTAAGAGACAGGACCACAGATACGCAGTATTTT.

This clone was detected only once. The rearrangement links TRBV9 to TRBJ1-4, with 10 bases matching TRBD1. Looked up from germline, CDR1 is SGDLS and CDR2 is YYNGEE. This CDR3 is 14 amino acids long. The V and J ends lost 4 bases and 7 bases, in that order; junction bases with no gene match: 4. CDR3 loop: CASSLGTGVEKLFF. The CDR3 DNA reads as TGTGCCAGCAGCCTTGGGACAGGGGTTGAAAAACTGTTTTTT.

The CDR3 protein is CASSQGGSSSYEQYF. For the CDR3, the DNA is TGCGCCAGCAGCCAAGGGGGCAGTAGCTCCTACGAGCAGTACTTC. The V and J genes are TRBV4-1 and TRBJ2-5; D is possibly TRBD1 (5 bases). The J call may be faulty, since TRBJ2-7 better matches the DNA end. This CDR3 is built from 15 residues. Germline CDR1 and CDR2: MGHRA and YSYEKL.

The gene calls are TRBV27 and TRBJ2-7, with 10 bases identical to TRBD2. The CDR3 has 13 residues. V was clipped by 6 bases and J by 5 bases; unmatched bases: 4. Germline CDR1 MNHEY, CDR2 SMNVEV (reference sequence). CDR3 bases: TGTGCCAGCAGCACTAGCGGGGAAGACGAGCAGTACTTC. This encodes CASSTSGEDEQYF.

CDR3 sequence reads: CASSLGAYEQYF. Here the CDR3 DNA reads TGCGCCAGCAGCCTAGGGGCCTACGAGCAGTACTTC. V and J are TRBV5-1 and TRBJ2-7; TRBD1 is a possible D gene (5 bases). The V gene's germline CDR1 is SGHRS and CDR2 YFSETQ. The CDR3 totals 12 residues. The germline V and J ends were trimmed by 4 bases and 2 bases, with 7 bases remaining between them. Based on the CDR3 plus reference TRBV5-1 and TRBJ2-7, the full variable domain is KAGVTQTPRYLIKTRGQQVTLSCSPISGHRSVSWYQQTPGQGLQFLFEYFSETQRNKGNFPGRFSGRQFSNSRSEMNVSTLELGDSALYLCASSLGAYEQYFGPGTRLTVT.

The chain employs TRBV2 and TRBJ2-7; 7 bases fit TRBD1. The J segment lost 2 bases and the V segment lost 11 bases, leaving 9 bases of the junction unmatched. The CDR3 spans 13 residues. Germline CDR1 SNHLY, CDR2 FYNNEI. CDR3 nucleotide sequence: TGTGCCTCCAACAGGGGCTCCACCTACGAGCAGTACTTC. Translating it yields CASNRGSTYEQYF.

The chain has TRBV18 and TRBJ1-5; a weak D match, TRBD1 (6 bases). This CDR3 is 14 amino acids long. V lost 6 bases, J lost 5 bases, and 14 bases lay in between. Looked up from germline, CDR1 is KGHSH and CDR2 is LQKENI. The CDR3: CASSLQGPDQPQHF. The DNA for the CDR3 is TGTGCCAGCTCGCTACAGGGCCCAGATCAGCCCCAGCATTTT.

The chain has TRBV5-1 and TRBJ2-2; D is ambiguous. The CDR3 covers 16 residues. The ends were cut back, 1 base at V and 1 base at J, with 11 bases in the middle. Germline V gene lookup returns CDR1 SGHRS and CDR2 YFSETQ. In DNA, the CDR3 is TGCGCCAGCAGCTTGCGAGGAACCCAGAACACCGGGGAGCTGTTTTTT. Translation gives CASSLRGTQNTGELFF. Variable domain in full (rest from reference TRBV5-1 and TRBJ2-2): KAGVTQTPRYLIKTRGQQVTLSCSPISGHRSVSWYQQTPGQGLQFLFEYFSETQRNKGNFPGRFSGRQFSNSRSEMNVSTLELGDSALYLCASSLRGTQNTGELFFGEGSRLTVL.

The chain employs TRBV27 and TRBJ1-3; D remains ambiguous. This CDR3 has 15 residues. CDR1 MNHEY and CDR2 SMNVEV come from the germline V gene (reference sequence). Trimming removed 2 bases at V and 2 bases at J, with 10 bases between. Written as DNA, the CDR3 is TGTGCCAGCAGTTTACGGGGTCTCCCTGGAAACACCATATATTTT. As protein: CASSLRGLPGNTIYF.

J is TRBJ1-4 and V is TRBV4-3; 9 bases are a match to TRBD1. CDR3 size: 15 residues. The germline gives CDR1 LGHNA, CDR2 YSLEER. V trimming: 3 bases; J trimming: 8 bases; junction bases outside the gene matches: 7. The CDR3, as DNA: TGCGCCAGCAGCCAGACCGGGACAGGGCCAGAAAAACTGTTTTTT. This gives the protein CASSQTGTGPEKLFF.

The chain has TRBV27 and TRBJ1-5, with unresolved D. Trimming cost V 6 bases and J 5 bases, with 8 bases left between them. The CDR3 runs 12 residues. Germline V gene sequence: CDR1 MNHEY, CDR2 SMNVEV (reference sequence). CDR3 in amino acids: CASRLLDQPQHF. The DNA for the CDR3 is TGTGCCAGCAGATTACTCGATCAGCCCCAGCATTTT.

The chain couples TRBV28 to TRBJ1-5, with D possibly being TRBD1 (5 bases). V dropped 5 bases and J dropped 3 bases, with 20 bases sitting between them. There are 17 residues in the CDR3. Germline CDR1 and CDR2: MDHEN and SYDVKM. The CDR3 DNA is TGTGCCAGCAGTCGCCGCGGCGGGGGGGTGTTCAATCAGCCCCAGCATTTT. Amino acid sequence: CASSRRGGGVFNQPQHF.

A word on this clone: At one of its ends the junction is not consistent with the germline gene, which may arise from a read error. The V call is TRBV7-7, the J call TRBJ2-2; 8 positions agree with TRBD2. This CDR3 spans 16 amino acids. The V gene's germline CDR1 is SSHAT and CDR2 FNYEAQ (reference sequence). CDR3 loop: CASSSLAGPNTGELFF. CDR3 bases: TGTGCTAGCAGCTCATTAGCGGGACCGAACACCGGGGAGCTGTTTTTT. Full variable domain (remainder filled in from reference TRBV7-7 and TRBJ2-2): GAGVSQSPRYKVTKRGQDVTLRCDPISSHATLYWYQQALGQGPEFLTYFNYEAQPDKSGLPSDRFSAERPEGSISTLTIQRTEQRDSAMYRCASSSLAGPNTGELFFGEGSRLTVL.

V gene TRBV18 combines with J gene TRBJ2-7, with D possibly matching TRBD2 (6 bases). The CDR3 length is 16 residues. Germline assignment: CDR1 KGHSH and CDR2 LQKENI. V gave up 4 bases and J gave up 5 bases, with 21 bases separating them. CDR3 nucleotides: TGTGCCAGCTCACGAGCGGGCTTGGGACGTTCAGACGAGCAGTACTTC. It codes for CASSRAGLGRSDEQYF. The variable domain in full, completed from reference TRBV18 and TRBJ2-7, reads NAGVMQNPRHLVRRRGQEARLRCSPMKGHSHVYWYRQLPEEGLKFMVYLQKENIIDESGMPKERFSAEFPKEGPSILRIQQVVRGDSAAYFCASSRAGLGRSDEQYFGPGTRLTVT.

This chain joins TRBV5-5 and TRBJ2-3, with 7 bases identical to TRBD1. Trimming removed 4 bases from V and 2 bases from J; junction bases left unmatched: 10. The CDR3 runs 16 residues. CDR1 is SGHKS and CDR2 is YYEKEE in the germline V gene (reference sequence). The CDR3 bases are TGTGCCAGCAGCCTATCAGGGGGTCCCTTCACAGATACGCAGTATTTT. It is translated as CASSLSGGPFTDTQYF.

This chain joins TRBV6-5 and TRBJ2-7, with D tentatively TRBD2 (5 bases). The V end was cut by 6 bases, the J end by 3 bases, with 15 bases between. This CDR3 is built from 14 residues. CDR1 is MNHEY and CDR2 is SVGAGI in the germline V gene. CDR3 bases: TGTGCCAGCAGCCGGGGTACTAAAGACTACGAGCAGTACTTC. It encodes CASSRGTKDYEQYF.

The V call is TRBV15, the J call TRBJ2-7; 8 bases line up with TRBD2. The CDR3 extends over 15 amino acids. J was trimmed by 2 bases and V by 4 bases; bases with no gene match: 7. The germline V gene has CDR1 LNHNV and CDR2 YYDKDF (reference sequence). CDR3 DNA sequence: TGTGCCACCAGCAATATACCGGGACTAGCCTACGAGCAGTACTTC. Translated: CATSNIPGLAYEQYF.

The chain couples TRBV9 to TRBJ2-5; TRBD2 aligns across 10 bases. This CDR3 spans 17 amino acids. V shed 0 bases, J shed 3 bases, and the junction held 8 bases outside the gene matches. The germline V gene has CDR1 SGDLS and CDR2 YYNGEE. CDR3 nucleotides: TGTGCCAGCAGCGTAGCAACCGGGACTAGCGCGAAAGAGACCCAGTACTTC. Translating gives CASSVATGTSAKETQYF.

The genes are TRBV29-1 and TRBJ2-2; D remains unclear. V lost 5 bases and J 1 base, leaving 5 bases between the germline ends. The CDR3 loop spans 12 amino acids. CDR1 and CDR2 (germline): SQVTM, ANQGSEA. The CDR3 DNA is TGCAGCGTTCGGGTGAACACCGGGGAGCTGTTTTTT. Translated: CSVRVNTGELFF.